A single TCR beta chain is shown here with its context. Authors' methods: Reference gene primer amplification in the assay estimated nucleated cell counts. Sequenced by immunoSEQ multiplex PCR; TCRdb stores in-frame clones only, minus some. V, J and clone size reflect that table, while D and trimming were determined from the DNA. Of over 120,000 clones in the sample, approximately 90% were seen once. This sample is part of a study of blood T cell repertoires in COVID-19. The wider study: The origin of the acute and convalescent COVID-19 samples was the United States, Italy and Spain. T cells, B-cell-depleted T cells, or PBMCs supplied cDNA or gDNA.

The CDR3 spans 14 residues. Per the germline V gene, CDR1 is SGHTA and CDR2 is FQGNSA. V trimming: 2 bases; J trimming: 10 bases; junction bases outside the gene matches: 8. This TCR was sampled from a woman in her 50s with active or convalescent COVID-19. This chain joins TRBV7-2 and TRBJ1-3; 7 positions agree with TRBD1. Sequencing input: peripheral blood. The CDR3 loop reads CASSLNPQGETIYF. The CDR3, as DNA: TGTGCCAGCAGCTTAAATCCTCAGGGGGAGACCATATATTTT.